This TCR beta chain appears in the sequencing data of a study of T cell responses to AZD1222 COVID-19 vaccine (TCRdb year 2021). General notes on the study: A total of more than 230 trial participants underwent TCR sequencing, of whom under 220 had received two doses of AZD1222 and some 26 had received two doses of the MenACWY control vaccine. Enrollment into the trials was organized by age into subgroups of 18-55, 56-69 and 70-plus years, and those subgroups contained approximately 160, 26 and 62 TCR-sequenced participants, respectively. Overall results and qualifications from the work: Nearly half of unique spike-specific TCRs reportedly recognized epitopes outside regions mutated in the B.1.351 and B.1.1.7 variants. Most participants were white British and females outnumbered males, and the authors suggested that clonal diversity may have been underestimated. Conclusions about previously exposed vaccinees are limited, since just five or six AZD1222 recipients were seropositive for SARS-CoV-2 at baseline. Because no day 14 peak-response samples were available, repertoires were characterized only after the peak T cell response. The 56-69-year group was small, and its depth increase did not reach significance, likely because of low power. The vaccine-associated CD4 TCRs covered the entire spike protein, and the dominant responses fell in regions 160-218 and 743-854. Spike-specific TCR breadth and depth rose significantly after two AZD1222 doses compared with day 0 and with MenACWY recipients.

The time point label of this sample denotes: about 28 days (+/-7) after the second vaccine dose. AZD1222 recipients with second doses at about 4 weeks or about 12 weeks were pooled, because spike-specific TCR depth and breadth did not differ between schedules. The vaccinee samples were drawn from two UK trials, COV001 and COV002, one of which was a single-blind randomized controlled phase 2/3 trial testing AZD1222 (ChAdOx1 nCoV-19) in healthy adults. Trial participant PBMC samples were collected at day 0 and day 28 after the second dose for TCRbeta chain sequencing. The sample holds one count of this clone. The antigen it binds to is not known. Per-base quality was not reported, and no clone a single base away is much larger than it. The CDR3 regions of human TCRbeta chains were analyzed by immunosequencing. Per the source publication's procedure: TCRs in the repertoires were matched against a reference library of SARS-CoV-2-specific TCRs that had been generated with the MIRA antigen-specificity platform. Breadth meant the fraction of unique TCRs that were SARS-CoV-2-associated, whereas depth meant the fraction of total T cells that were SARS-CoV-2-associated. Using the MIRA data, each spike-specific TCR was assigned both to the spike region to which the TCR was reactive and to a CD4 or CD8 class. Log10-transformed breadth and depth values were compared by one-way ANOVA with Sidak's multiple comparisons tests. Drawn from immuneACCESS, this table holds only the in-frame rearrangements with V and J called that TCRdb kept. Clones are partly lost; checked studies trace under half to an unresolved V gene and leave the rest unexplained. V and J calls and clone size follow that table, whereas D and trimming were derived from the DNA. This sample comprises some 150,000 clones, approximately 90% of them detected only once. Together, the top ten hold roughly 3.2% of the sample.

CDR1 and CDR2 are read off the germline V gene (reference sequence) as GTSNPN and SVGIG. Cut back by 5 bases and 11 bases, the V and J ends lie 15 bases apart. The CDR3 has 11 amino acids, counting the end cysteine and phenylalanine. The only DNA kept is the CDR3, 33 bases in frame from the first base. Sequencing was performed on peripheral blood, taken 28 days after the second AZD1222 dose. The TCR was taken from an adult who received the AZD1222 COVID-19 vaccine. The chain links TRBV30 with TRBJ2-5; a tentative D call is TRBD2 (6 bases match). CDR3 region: CAWGGNGPQYF. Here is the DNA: TGTGCCTGGGGGGGGAACGGGCCACAGTACTTC.